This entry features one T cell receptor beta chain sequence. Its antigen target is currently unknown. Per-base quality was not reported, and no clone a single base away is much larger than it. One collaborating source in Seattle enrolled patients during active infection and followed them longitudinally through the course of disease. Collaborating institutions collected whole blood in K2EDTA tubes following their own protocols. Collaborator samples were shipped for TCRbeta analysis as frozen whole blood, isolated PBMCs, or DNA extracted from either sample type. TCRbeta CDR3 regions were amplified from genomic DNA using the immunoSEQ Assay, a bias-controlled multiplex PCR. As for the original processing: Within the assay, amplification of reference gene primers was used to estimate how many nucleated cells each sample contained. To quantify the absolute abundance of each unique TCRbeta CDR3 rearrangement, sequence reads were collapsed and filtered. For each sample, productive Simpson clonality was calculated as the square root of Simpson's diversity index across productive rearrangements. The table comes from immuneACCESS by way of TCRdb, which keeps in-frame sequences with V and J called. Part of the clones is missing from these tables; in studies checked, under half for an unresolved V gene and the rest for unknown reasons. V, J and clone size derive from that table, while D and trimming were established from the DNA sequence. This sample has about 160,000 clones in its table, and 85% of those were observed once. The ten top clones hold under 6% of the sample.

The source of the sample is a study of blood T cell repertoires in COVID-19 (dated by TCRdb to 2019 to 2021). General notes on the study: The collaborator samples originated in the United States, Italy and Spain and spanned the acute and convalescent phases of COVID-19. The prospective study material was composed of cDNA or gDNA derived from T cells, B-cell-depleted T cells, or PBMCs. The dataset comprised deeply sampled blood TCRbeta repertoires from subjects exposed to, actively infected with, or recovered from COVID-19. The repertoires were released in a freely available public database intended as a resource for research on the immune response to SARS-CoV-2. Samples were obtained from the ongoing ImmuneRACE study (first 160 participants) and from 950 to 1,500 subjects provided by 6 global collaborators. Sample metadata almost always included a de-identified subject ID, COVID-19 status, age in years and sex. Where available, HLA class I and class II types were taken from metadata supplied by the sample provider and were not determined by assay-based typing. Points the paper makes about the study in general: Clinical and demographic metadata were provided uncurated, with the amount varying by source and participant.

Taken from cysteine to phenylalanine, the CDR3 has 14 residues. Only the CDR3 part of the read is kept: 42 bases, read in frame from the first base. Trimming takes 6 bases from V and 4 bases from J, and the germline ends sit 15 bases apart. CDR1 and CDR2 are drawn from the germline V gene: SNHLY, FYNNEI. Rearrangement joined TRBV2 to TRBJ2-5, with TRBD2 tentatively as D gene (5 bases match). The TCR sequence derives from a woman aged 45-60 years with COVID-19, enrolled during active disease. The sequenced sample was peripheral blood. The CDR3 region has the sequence CASSVDGGGETQYF. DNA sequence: TGTGCCAGCAGCGTCGACGGAGGAGGAGAGACCCAGTACTTC.